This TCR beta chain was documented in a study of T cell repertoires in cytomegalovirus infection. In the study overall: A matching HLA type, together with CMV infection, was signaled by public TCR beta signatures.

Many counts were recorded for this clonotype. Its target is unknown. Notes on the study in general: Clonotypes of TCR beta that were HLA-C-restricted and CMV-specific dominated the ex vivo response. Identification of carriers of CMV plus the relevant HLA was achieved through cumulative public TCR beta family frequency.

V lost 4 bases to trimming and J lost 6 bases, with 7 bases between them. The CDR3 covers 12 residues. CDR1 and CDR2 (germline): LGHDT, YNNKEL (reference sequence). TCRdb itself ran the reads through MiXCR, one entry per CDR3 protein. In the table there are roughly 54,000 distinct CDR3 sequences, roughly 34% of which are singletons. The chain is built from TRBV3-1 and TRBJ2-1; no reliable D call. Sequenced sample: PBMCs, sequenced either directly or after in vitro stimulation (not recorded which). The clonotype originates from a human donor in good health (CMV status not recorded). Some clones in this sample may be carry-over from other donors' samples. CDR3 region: CASSLTPNEQFF. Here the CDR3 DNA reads TGTGCCAGCAGCCTTACCCCCAATGAGCAGTTCTTC.